These 27 T cell receptor beta chains came from one sample sequenced in a study of glioma-infiltrating T cells (TCRdb year 2016). Instrument used: Illumina MiSeq. The iRepertoire nested amplicon-rescue multiplex PCR (arm-PCR) platform was used to amplify TCR alpha and beta CDR3 regions from RNA. The public sequencing data were trimmed at Q25 with fastp and processed into clonotypes with MiXCR by TCRdb, which kept only in-frame beta chains. Entries that share a CDR3 protein sequence are merged under the most common genes and DNA. The table for this sample lists 300,000 to 450,000 distinct CDR3 sequences; 41% of them were counted only once. The biggest ten clones account for around 13% of the sample. The sample comprised glioma tissue, nonneoplastic brain tissue, or PBMCs (not recorded which). The receptors were gathered from a human donor with low-grade glioma or glioblastoma, undergoing nonglioma brain surgery, or in good health (not recorded which).

The CDR3 DNA sequence: TGTGCCAGCAGCTCGCGGACAGGGGTAATATACGAGCAGTACTTC. It is translated as CASSSRTGVIYEQYF. The chain has TRBV3-1 and TRBJ2-7, with 9 bases that match TRBD1. This CDR3 region has 15 residues. Germline trimming cut 5 bases from V and 4 bases from J; bases unmatched to any gene: 9. Germline-derived CDR1 and CDR2 are LGHDT and YNNKEL (reference sequence).

This clonotype has only a few counts. The rearrangement uses TRBV10-3 and TRBJ1-1; 9 nucleotides align to TRBD1. Germline CDR1 ENHRY, CDR2 SYGVKD. This CDR3 region has 14 residues. V dropped 6 bases and J dropped 3; count of bases not matched to a gene: 5. This CDR3 is CAIRLRDRDTEAFF. DNA of the CDR3: TGTGCCATCAGACTCCGGGACAGGGACACTGAAGCTTTCTTT.

The CDR3 DNA reads TGTGCCAGCAGCCCCCAGAGGAACACTGAAGCTTTCTTT. Translation: CASSPQRNTEAFF. V and J are TRBV12-3 or TRBV12-4 and TRBJ1-1; unclear D gene. This CDR3 region has 13 residues. The ends were cut back, 6 bases at V and 1 base at J, with 9 bases in the middle.

Many counts were recorded for this clonotype. This sequence joins TRBV6-1 and TRBJ2-7, with 8 bases that match TRBD1. After removal of 8 bases from V and 2 bases from J, the junction contained 5 bases not matched to a gene. This CDR3 has 13 residues. CDR1 is MNHNS, CDR2 SASEGT, per germline. CDR3 nucleotides: TGTGCCAGCCGGACAGGGCTTACCTACGAGCAGTACTTC. Translated: CASRTGLTYEQYF.

This clonotype was detected once. The rearrangement joins TRBV11-3 to TRBJ2-7; the D is unclear. The germline gives CDR1 SGHNT, CDR2 YENEEA. This CDR3 is built from 13 residues. V dropped 0 bases and J dropped 5 bases, with 8 bases sitting between them. The CDR3 DNA reads TGTGCCAGCAGCTTAGAATGGGCGGACGAGCAGTACTTC. As protein: CASSLEWADEQYF.

This sequence joins TRBV3-1 and TRBJ2-7; 7 bases map to TRBD1. The CDR3 extends over 16 amino acids. V trimming: 0 bases; J trimming: 1 base; junction bases outside the gene matches: 6. Germline V gene sequence: CDR1 LGHDT, CDR2 YNNKEL (reference sequence). The CDR3 DNA is TGTGCCAGCAGCCAAGATCCGACAGGGACATCCTACGAGCAGTACTTC. Its protein is CASSQDPTGTSYEQYF.

The genes are TRBV24-1 and TRBJ2-5; no firm D call. V shed 4 bases and J shed 5 bases, with 10 bases lying between them. Germline values: CDR1 KGHDR, CDR2 SFDVKD. The CDR3 spans 13 residues. DNA of the CDR3: TGTGCCACCAGTGAGGGCTTACCGGAGACCCAGTACTTC. Encoded protein: CATSEGLPETQYF.

This clonotype came up a few times. The chain combines TRBV7-2 with TRBJ2-7, with 8 positions matching TRBD2. Germline CDR1 is SGHTA and CDR2 is FQGNSA. The V gene end was trimmed by 5 bases and the J gene end by 2 bases; junction bases not matched to a gene: 5. This CDR3 is built from 14 residues. The CDR3 here is CASSVIAGTYEQYF. DNA of the CDR3: TGTGCCAGCAGCGTCATAGCGGGAACCTACGAGCAGTACTTC.

This clonotype was detected ten times or more. CDR3 coding DNA: TGTGCCAGCAGTCTCGGGGGGGACACTGAAGCTTTCTTT. It translates to CASSLGGDTEAFF. The rearrangement joins TRBV27 to TRBJ1-1; possibly TRBD1 for D (5 bases). CDR1 and CDR2 from the germline V gene are MNHEY and SMNVEV (reference sequence). The CDR3 runs 13 residues. V lost 5 bases, J lost 3 bases, and 10 bases lay in between.

Worth noting for this clonotype: This may be a read error, as it is one base from a much larger clone. The genes are TRBV27 and TRBJ2-7; D is undetermined. Germline V gives CDR1 MNHEY, CDR2 SMNVEV (reference sequence). The CDR3 extends over 14 amino acids. The ends were cut back, 4 bases at V and 0 bases at J, with 10 bases in the middle. CDR3 DNA sequence: TGTGCCAGCAGTTCATCCCCGAACTCCTACGAGCAGTACTTC. Translation: CASSSSPNSYEQYF.

This clonotype appeared a few times. The rearrangement uses TRBV7-2 and TRBJ2-7, with D perhaps matching TRBD2 (6 bases). With 4 bases removed from V and 2 bases from J, the gap between germline ends came to 15 bases. Germline CDR1 and CDR2: SGHTA and FQGNSA. CDR3 size: 15 residues. For the CDR3, the DNA is TGTGCCAGCAGCTATCTCTTCGGGAGAGCCTACGAGCAGTACTTC. As protein: CASSYLFGRAYEQYF.

For this clonotype: This may arise from a read error, as a much more abundant clone is one base away. J is TRBJ1-2 and V is TRBV6-5; D gene ambiguous. Looked up from germline, CDR1 is MNHEY and CDR2 is SVGAGI. The CDR3 contains 14 residues. The CDR3, as DNA: TGTGCCAGCAGTTACGAGGGTGGAGAATATGGCTTCACCTTC. Translation gives CASSYEGGEYGFTF.

V is TRBV27 and J is TRBJ2-3; 11 bases agree with TRBD2. The CDR3 runs 16 residues. The V gene's germline CDR1 is MNHEY and CDR2 SMNVEV (reference sequence). After removal of 5 bases from V and 4 bases from J, the junction contained 8 bases not matched to a gene. The CDR3 nucleotides are TGTGCCAGCAGTGCCCGACTAGCGGGAATGTCAGATACGCAGTATTTT. This gives the protein CASSARLAGMSDTQYF.

This clonotype is a singleton in its sample. J is TRBJ1-2 and V is TRBV11-1; 12 nucleotides match TRBD1. This CDR3 contains 16 residues. Germline V gene sequence: CDR1 SGHAT, CDR2 FQDESV (reference sequence). Germline trimming cut 7 bases from V and 4 bases from J; bases unmatched to any gene: 10. The CDR3 sequence: CASTIGAGQGAYGYTF. As DNA, the CDR3 is TGTGCCAGCACCATAGGAGCGGGACAGGGGGCCTATGGCTACACCTTC.

This clonotype is medium-sized within its sample. The V call is TRBV7-2, the J call TRBJ2-5; TRBD2 agrees at 7 bases. The germline gives CDR1 SGHTA, CDR2 FQGNSA. The CDR3 loop spans 13 amino acids. Losses at the gene ends were 2 bases for V and 8 bases for J; bases not matched to a gene: 5. CDR3 sequence reads: CASSLTSSGTQYF. For the CDR3, the DNA is TGTGCCAGCAGCTTAACCTCTAGCGGAACCCAGTACTTC.

This clonotype appeared once. The chain links TRBV29-1 to TRBJ2-7, with D hard to call. Germline CDR1 and CDR2: SQVTM and ANQGSEA. Trimming shortened V by 5 bases and J by 4 bases, and 9 bases separated the two germline ends. The CDR3 length is 11 residues. In nucleotides, the CDR3 is TGCAGCGTTTCAGACGGGTACGAGCAGTACTTC. It yields the protein CSVSDGYEQYF.

This chain links TRBV19 with TRBJ1-5, with D perhaps TRBD1 (6 bases). CDR1 is LNHDA and CDR2 is SQIVND in the germline V gene (reference sequence). There are 14 residues in the CDR3. Trimming pared 7 bases from V and 4 bases from J, leaving 14 bases between. This chain's CDR3 is CASTPDRWNQPQHF. Here the CDR3 DNA reads TGTGCCAGTACCCCGGACAGATGGAATCAGCCCCAGCATTTT.

Concerning this clonotype itself: A much larger clone differs by one base, so this may be a read error. The chain recombines TRBV6-5 with TRBJ2-7, with unresolved D. The CDR3 is 12 residues long. The germline CDR1 and CDR2 sequences are MNHEY and SVGAGI. CDR3 in DNA: TGTGGCAGCAGTGAATTTGGCTACGAGCAGTACTTC. Its protein is CGSSEFGYEQYF.

Remarks on this clonotype: This sequence may be a read error, since a much larger clone differs from it by one base. V and J are TRBV28 and TRBJ1-2; TRBD1 is a possible D gene (5 bases). Germline CDR1 and CDR2: MDHEN and SYDVKM. Trimming removed 5 bases at V and 1 base at J, with 20 bases between. The CDR3 is 17 residues long. CDR3 in amino acids: CASSPVYGGSFNYGYTF. CDR3 bases: TGTGCCAGCAGTCCCGTGTATGGGGGTTCATTTAACTATGGCTACACCTTC.

The chain combines TRBV18 with TRBJ2-7; D possibly corresponds to TRBD1 (5 bases). With 5 bases removed from V and 3 bases from J, the gap between germline ends came to 20 bases. The CDR3 runs 16 residues. CDR1 and CDR2 (germline): KGHSH, LQKENI. CDR3 nucleotides: TGTGCCAGCTCAAACTTCGACAGTAATTACTACTACGAGCAGTACTTC. Its translation: CASSNFDSNYYYEQYF.

Turning to this clonotype: The germline gene is not matched at one end of the junction; a read error may be the cause. The chain recombines TRBV7-3 with TRBJ2-1; D gene unclear. Germline V gives CDR1 SGHTA, CDR2 FQGTGA. The length of the CDR3 is 12 residues. The CDR3 nucleotides read TGTGCCACCAGCCCCGACGTCAATGAGCAGTTCTTC. Protein sequence: CATSPDVNEQFF.

The genes are TRBV27 and TRBJ2-7; D is possibly TRBD2 (5 bases). V dropped 10 bases and J dropped 0 bases, with 22 bases sitting between them. CDR3 length: 16 residues. Germline V gene data show CDR1 as MNHEY and CDR2 as SMNVEV (reference sequence). The CDR3 coding sequence is TGTGCCACCAGATGGACTCGTACAATCCGCTCCTACGAGCAGTACTTC. This encodes CATRWTRTIRSYEQYF.

This rearrangement joins TRBV18 to TRBJ2-1; TRBD1 is a possible D gene (6 bases). Germline CDR1 and CDR2: KGHSH and LQKENI. This CDR3 has 15 residues. V shed 5 bases and J shed 3 bases, with 14 bases lying between them. CDR3 protein: CASSIGTGNYNEQFF. The CDR3 region has the DNA TGTGCCAGCTCAATCGGAACAGGGAACTACAATGAGCAGTTCTTC.

The rearrangement links TRBV29-1 to TRBJ1-1; 7 nucleotides align to TRBD1. The V gene end was trimmed by 8 bases and the J gene end by 7 bases; junction bases not matched to a gene: 10. Germline V gene data show CDR1 as SQVTM and CDR2 as ANQGSEA. The CDR3 contains 12 residues. The CDR3 loop reads CSIRQGVGEAFF. The CDR3 bases are TGCAGCATCCGACAGGGAGTGGGTGAAGCTTTCTTT.

This clonotype was seen a few times. The rearrangement uses TRBV20-1 and TRBJ2-7; the D gene could be TRBD1 or TRBD2 (5 bases each). Germline lookup yields CDR1 DFQATT and CDR2 SNEGSKA (reference sequence). Trimming took off 6 bases at V and 0 bases at J, with 12 bases between the two ends. This CDR3 spans 13 amino acids. DNA for the CDR3: TGCAGTGCAGAGACGGGACGCTCCTACGAGCAGTACTTC. Translated: CSAETGRSYEQYF.

This clonotype came up once. This chain links TRBV4-1 with TRBJ2-3, with 7 positions matching TRBD2. CDR1 and CDR2 from the germline V gene are MGHRA and YSYEKL. The trim removed 2 bases at V and 4 bases at J, leaving 3 bases unmatched. This CDR3 has 14 residues. The CDR3 sequence: CASSQSGKADTQYF. Here the CDR3 DNA reads TGCGCCAGCAGCCAAAGCGGGAAGGCAGATACGCAGTATTTT.

The chain combines TRBV7-8 with TRBJ2-3; D ambiguous. The germline V gene encodes CDR1 SGHVS and CDR2 FQNEAQ. V was cut by 3 bases and J by 1 base, with 8 bases left in between. The CDR3 runs to 14 residues. The CDR3 DNA sequence: TGTGCCAGCAGCTTCCGGCTCCGCACAGATACGCAGTATTTT. Translating it yields CASSFRLRTDTQYF.